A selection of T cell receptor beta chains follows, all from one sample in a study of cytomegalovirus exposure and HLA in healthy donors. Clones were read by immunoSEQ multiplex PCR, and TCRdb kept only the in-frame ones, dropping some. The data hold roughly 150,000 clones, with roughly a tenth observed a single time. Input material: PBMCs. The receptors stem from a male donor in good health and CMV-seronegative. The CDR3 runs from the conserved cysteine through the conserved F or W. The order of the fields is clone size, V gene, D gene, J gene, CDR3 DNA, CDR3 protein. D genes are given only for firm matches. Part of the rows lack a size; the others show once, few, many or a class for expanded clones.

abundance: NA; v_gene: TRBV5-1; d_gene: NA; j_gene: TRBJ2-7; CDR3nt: TGCGCCAGCAGCGGGAACCCCGGCGGGGAAGGGGAGCAGTACTTC; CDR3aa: CASSGNPGGEGEQYF
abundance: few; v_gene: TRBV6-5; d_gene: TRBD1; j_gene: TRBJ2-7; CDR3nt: TGTGCCAGCAGTTACATCGGGACAGGGCGGAGCGAGCAGTACTTC; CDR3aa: CASSYIGTGRSEQYF
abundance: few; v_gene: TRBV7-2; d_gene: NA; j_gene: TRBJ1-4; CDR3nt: TGTGCCAGCAGCCCAGGTGGGGGGGGGCATGAAAAACTGTTTTTT; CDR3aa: CASSPGGGGHEKLFF
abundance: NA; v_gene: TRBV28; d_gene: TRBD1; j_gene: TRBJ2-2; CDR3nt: TGTGCCAGCAGTTTTCCGGGACAGGGTAACACCGGGGAGCTGTTTTTT; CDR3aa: CASSFPGQGNTGELFF
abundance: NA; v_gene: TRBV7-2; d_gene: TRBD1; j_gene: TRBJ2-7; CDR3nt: TGTGCCAGCAGCTTAGTACAGGGGCCCTACGAGCAGTACTTC; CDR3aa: CASSLVQGPYEQYF
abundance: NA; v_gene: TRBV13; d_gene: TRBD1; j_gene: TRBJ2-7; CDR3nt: TGTGCCAGCAGCCTACTACAGGGGCCCAACTACGAGCAGTACTTC; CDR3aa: CASSLLQGPNYEQYF
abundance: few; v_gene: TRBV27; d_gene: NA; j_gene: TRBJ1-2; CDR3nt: TGTGCCAGCAGTGAAACGGCGGGCAATAACTATGGCTACACCTTC; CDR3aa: CASSETAGNNYGYTF
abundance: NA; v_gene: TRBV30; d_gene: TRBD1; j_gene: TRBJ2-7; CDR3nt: TGTGCCTGGAGTCTACAGGGGAATTCCTACGAGCAGTACTTC; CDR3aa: CAWSLQGNSYEQYF
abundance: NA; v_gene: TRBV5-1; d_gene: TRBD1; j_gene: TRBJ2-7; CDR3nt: TGCGCCAGCAGATCCGGGACAGGGGGCTACGAGCAGTACTTC; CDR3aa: CASRSGTGGYEQYF
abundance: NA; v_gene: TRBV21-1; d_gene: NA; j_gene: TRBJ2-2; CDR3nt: TGTGCCAGCAGCTGGGACTTCACCGGGGAGCTGTTTTTT; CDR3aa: CASSWDFTGELFF
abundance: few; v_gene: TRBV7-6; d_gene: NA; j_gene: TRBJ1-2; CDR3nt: TGTGCCAGCAGCTTAGAGGGAGCTGGTGAATACACCTTC; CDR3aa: CASSLEGAGEYTF
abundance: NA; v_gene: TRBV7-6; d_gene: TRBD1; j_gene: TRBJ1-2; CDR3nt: TGTGCCAGCAGTCACGGACAGGGGCCGGCCGGGTATGGCTACACCTTC; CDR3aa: CASSHGQGPAGYGYTF
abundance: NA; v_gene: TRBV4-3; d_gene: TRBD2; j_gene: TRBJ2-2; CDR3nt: TGCGCCAGCAGCCGAGAGACTAGCGGGTCCCTCTCGAACACCGGGGAGCTGTTTTTT; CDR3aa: CASSRETSGSLSNTGELFF
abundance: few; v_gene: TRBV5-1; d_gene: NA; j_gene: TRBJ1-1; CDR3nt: TGCGCCAGCAGCGGAGGATTGAACACTGAAGCTTTCTTT; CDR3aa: CASSGGLNTEAFF
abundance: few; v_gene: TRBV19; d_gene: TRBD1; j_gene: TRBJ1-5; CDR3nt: TGTGCCAGTAGTATTAGTCGGACAGGGAATCAGCCCCAGCATTTT; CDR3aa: CASSISRTGNQPQHF
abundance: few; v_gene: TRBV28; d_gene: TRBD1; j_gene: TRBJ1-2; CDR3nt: TGTGCCAGCAGTGGGGACAGGGGGAGAGGCTACACCTTC; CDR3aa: CASSGDRGRGYTF
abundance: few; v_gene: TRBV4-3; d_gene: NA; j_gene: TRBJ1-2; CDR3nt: TGCGCCAGCAGCCGGGAGGGGGGACGGTATGGCTACACCTTC; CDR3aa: CASSREGGRYGYTF
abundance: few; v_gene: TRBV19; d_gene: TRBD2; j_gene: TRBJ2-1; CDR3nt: TGTGCCAGTAGTATAGGGACTAGCGGTGAGCAGTTCTTC; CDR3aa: CASSIGTSGEQFF
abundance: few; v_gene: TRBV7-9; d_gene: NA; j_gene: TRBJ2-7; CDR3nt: TGTGCCGTCGGGACAACCTACGAGCAGTACTTC; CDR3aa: CAVGTTYEQYF
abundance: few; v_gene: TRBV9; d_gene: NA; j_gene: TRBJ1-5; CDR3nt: TGTGCCAGCAGCGTAGGAGGTAGCCTGTCGCCCCAGCATTTT; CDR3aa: CASSVGGSLSPQHF
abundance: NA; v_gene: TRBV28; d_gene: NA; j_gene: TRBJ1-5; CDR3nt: TGTGCCAGCAGTCCCTTACGAAAGGGAGGTCAGCCCCAGCATTTT; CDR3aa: CASSPLRKGGQPQHF
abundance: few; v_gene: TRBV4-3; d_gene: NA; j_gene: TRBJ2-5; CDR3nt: TGCGCCAGCAGCCAAGTTGGAGTCTTAGCTGCGGAGACCCAGTACTTC; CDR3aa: CASSQVGVLAAETQYF
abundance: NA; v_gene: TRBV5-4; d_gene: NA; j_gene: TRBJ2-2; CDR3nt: TGTGCCAGCAGCTTGGGAGCAGGGCTCAGCACCGGGGAGCTGTTTTTT; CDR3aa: CASSLGAGLSTGELFF
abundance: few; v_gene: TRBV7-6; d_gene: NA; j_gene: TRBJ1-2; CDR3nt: TGTGCCAGCAGCTTAGGTCAGGGGAGATATGGCTACACCTTC; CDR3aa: CASSLGQGRYGYTF
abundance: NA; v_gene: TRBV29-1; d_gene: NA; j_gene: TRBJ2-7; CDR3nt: TGCAGCGTTGAAGATGATTCTTCCTACGAGCAGTACTTC; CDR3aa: CSVEDDSSYEQYF
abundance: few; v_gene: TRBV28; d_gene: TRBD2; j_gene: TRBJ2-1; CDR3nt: TGTGCCAGCAGCCACTACCTAGCGGGAGGTTACAATGAGCAGTTCTTC; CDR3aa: CASSHYLAGGYNEQFF
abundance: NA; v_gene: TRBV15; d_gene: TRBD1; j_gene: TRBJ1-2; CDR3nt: TGTGCCACCTCAGAGGGGACAGGCTATGGCTACACCTTC; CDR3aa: CATSEGTGYGYTF
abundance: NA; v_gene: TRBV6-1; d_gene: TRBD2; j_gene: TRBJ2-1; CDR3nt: TGTGCCAGCAGTGCGGGACTAGCGACTTACAATGAGCAGTTCTTC; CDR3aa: CASSAGLATYNEQFF
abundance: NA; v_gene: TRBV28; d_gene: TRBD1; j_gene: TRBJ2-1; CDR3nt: TGTGCCAGCAGTCCACCGGGACAGGCCCTAAATGGGCAGTTCTTC; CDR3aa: CASSPPGQALNGQFF
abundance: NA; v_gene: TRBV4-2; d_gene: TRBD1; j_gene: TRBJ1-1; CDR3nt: TGTGCCAGCAGCCAAGAGGGACAGGGGGGAGCTTTCTTT; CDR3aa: CASSQEGQGGAFF
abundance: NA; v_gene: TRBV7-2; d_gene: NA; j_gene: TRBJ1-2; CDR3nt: TGTGCCAGCAGCTTAGCCACGGGTCACTCTGGCTATGGCTACACCTTC; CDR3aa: CASSLATGHSGYGYTF
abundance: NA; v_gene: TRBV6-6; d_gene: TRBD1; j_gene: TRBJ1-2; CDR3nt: TGTGCCAGCAGTACCCGACAGGGGCGGGGCTATGGCTACACCTTC; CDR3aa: CASSTRQGRGYGYTF
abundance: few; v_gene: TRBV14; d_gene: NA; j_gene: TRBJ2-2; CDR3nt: TGTGCCAGCAGCCAAGATTCGAATAGCGGACTCACCGGGGAGCTGTTTTTT; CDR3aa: CASSQDSNSGLTGELFF
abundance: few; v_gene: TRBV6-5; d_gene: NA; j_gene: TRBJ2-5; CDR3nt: TGTGCCAGCAGACGCACGCGAACCCAAGAGACCCAGTACTTC; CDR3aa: CASRRTRTQETQYF
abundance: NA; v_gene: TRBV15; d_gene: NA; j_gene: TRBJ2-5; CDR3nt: TGTGCCACCAGCAGAAACTCTGGAGGGGTCCAAGAGACCCAGTACTTC; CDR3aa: CATSRNSGGVQETQYF
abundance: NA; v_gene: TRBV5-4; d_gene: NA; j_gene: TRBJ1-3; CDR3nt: TGTGCCAGCAACACGGCCGGGGAATCTGGAAACACCATATATTTT; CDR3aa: CASNTAGESGNTIYF
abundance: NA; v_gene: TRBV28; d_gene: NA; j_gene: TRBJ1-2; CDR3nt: TGTGCCAGCAGTTCTTCCCCGCGGGATGGCTACACCTTC; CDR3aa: CASSSSPRDGYTF
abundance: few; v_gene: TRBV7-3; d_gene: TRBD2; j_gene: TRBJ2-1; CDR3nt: TGTGCCAGCAGCTCCGGGACTAGCAATGAGCAGTTCTTC; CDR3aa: CASSSGTSNEQFF
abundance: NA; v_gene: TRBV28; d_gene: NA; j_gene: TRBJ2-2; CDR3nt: TGTGCCAGCACTCTAACGGGCGGGTACACCGGGGAGCTGTTTTTT; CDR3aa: CASTLTGGYTGELFF
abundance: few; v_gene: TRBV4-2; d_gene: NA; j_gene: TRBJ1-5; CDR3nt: TGTGCCAGCAGCAAAGGGGGAGGCAATCAGCCCCAGCATTTT; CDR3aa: CASSKGGGNQPQHF
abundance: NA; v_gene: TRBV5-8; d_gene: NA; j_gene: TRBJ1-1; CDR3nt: TGTGCCAGCAGCTTGGGGCGCCGGGGAGCGGGCACTGAAGCTTTCTTT; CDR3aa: CASSLGRRGAGTEAFF
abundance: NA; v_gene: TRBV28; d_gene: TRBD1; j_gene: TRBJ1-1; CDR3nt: TGTGCCAGCAGTTTAGGAACAAGGACAGGGGGGACTGAAGCTTTCTTT; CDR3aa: CASSLGTRTGGTEAFF
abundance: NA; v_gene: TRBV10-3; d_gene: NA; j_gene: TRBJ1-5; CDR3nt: TGTGCCATCAGTGATCCCAGAAACAGCAATCAGCCCCAGCATTTT; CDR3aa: CAISDPRNSNQPQHF
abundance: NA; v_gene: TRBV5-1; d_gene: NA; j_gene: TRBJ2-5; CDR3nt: TGCGCCAGCAGCCCCTCGGTGGGGCTGGAGACCCAGTACTTC; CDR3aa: CASSPSVGLETQYF
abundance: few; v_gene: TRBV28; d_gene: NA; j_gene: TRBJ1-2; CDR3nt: TGTGCCAGCAAGACCTTTGTCTTTTCACAGCAATTTGGGGGCTATGGCCACACCTTC; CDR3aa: CASKTFVFSQQFGGYGHTF
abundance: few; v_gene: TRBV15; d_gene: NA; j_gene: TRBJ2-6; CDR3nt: TGTGCCACCAGCAGGGCCCAGTTCTCTGGGGCCAACGTCCTGACTTTC; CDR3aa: CATSRAQFSGANVLTF